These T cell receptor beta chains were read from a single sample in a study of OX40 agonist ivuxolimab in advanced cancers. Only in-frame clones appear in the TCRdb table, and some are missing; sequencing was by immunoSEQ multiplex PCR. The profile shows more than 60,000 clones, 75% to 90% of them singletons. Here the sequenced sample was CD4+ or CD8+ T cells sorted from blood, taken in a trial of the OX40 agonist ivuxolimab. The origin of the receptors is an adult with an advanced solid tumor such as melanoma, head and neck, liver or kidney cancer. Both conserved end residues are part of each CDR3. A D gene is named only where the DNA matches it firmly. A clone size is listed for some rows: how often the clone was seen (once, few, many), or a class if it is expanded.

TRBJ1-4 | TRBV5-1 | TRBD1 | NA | TGCGCCAGCAGCCTGGACAGGTCCGGGAAACTGTTTTTT | CASSLDRSGKLFF
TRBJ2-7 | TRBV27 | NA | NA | TGTGCCAGCAGTCTGGTCCGTGTAACGGGAGTATCCTACGAGCAGTACTTC | CASSLVRVTGVSYEQYF
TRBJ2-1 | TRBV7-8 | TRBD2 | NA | TGTGCCAGCAGCTCAGGGACTAGCGGCTCCTACAATGAGCAGTTCTTC | CASSSGTSGSYNEQFF
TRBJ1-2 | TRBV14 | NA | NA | TGTGCCAGCAGCCTACCCGGGACGATGCGTGGCTACACCTTC | CASSLPGTMRGYTF
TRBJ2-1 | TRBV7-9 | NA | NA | TGTGCCAGCAGCTTCCCAGGGACTGCAAACAATGAGCAGTTCTTC | CASSFPGTANNEQFF
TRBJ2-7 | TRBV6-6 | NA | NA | TGTGCCAGCCGTACTACGAGGGGGACCTCCTACGAGCAGTACTTC | CASRTTRGTSYEQYF
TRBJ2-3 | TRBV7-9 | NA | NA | TGTGCCAGCAGTCCGTCGATTAGCACAGATACGCAGTATTTT | CASSPSISTDTQYF
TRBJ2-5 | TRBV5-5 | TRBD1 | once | TGTGCCAGCAGCCTGGACAGGGCCCACCAAGAGACCCAGTACTTC | CASSLDRAHQETQYF
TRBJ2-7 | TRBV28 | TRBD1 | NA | TGTGCCAGCAGTTTCGGGGACAGATCCTACGAGCAGTACTTC | CASSFGDRSYEQYF
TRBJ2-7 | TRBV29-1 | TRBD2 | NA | TGCAGCGTCCTCCTAGCGGGAGCAGGAGAGCAGTACTTC | CSVLLAGAGEQYF
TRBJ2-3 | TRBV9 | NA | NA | TGTGCCAGCGGGCAGGCAACTAGCACAGATACGCAGTATTTT | CASGQATSTDTQYF
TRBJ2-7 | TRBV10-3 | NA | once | TGTGCCATCAGTGAGTCGAGAGGAGAAAATTACGAGCAGTACTTC | CAISESRGENYEQYF
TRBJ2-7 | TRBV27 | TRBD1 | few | TGTGCCAGCAGCCGACAGGACAGGGGGCCCTACGAGCAGTACTTC | CASSRQDRGPYEQYF
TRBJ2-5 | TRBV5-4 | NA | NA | TGTGCCAGCAGCGTGGACGCCGGAACAGAAGAGACCCAGTACTTC | CASSVDAGTEETQYF
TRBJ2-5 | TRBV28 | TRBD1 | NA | TGTGCCAGCAGTTTGGTGCAGGGGGCAGGGGAGACCCAGTACTTC | CASSLVQGAGETQYF
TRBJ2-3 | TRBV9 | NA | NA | TGTGCCAGCAGCGCGCTAGCAGATACGCAGTATTTT | CASSALADTQYF
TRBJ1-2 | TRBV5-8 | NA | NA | TGTGCCAGCAGCGGGTCGAGCGCTACCTTCCTGCTAAGCTATGGCTACACCTTC | CASSGSSATFLLSYGYTF
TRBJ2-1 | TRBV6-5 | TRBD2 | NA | TGTGCCAGCCAAGCTAGCGGGAGTTCATACAATGAGCAGTTCTTC | CASQASGSSYNEQFF
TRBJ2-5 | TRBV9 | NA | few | TGTGCCAGCAGCGTGGAGCGCGGCTTTGAGACCCAGTACTTC | CASSVERGFETQYF
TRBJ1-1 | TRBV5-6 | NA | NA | TGTGCCAGCAGCTCTATCACAGGGTCGGACACTGAAGCTTTCTTT | CASSSITGSDTEAFF
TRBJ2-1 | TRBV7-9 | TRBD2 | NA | TGTGCCAGCAGCCGACTAGCGAACAATGAGCAGTTCTTC | CASSRLANNEQFF
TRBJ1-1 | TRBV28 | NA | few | TGTGCCAGCAGTTTGGGGAGAAACACTGAAGCTTTCTTT | CASSLGRNTEAFF
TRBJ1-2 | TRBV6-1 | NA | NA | TGTGCCAGCAGTGTCGCGACGGGGAACTATGGCTACACCTTC | CASSVATGNYGYTF
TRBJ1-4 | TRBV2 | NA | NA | TGTGCCAGCGCACGCGGGGCCGTACCAACTAATGAAAAACTGTTTTTT | CASARGAVPTNEKLFF
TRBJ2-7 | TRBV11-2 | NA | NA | TGTGCCAGCACCTTCGTTGGGGAAACCTACGAGCAGTACTTC | CASTFVGETYEQYF
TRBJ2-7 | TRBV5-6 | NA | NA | TGTGCCAGCAGCTTTCCTCTGGGGTACGAGCAGTACTTC | CASSFPLGYEQYF
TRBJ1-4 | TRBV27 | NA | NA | TGTGCCAGCACGGGACATGTGGGCCCAACTAATGAAAAACTGTTTTTT | CASTGHVGPTNEKLFF
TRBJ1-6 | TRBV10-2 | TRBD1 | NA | TGCGCCAGCAGGGATTCGGACAGGGACAATTCACCCCTCCACTTT | CASRDSDRDNSPLHF
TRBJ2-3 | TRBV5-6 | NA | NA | TGTGCCAGCAGCTTCCCCGGAGCCCCGGATACGCAGTATTTT | CASSFPGAPDTQYF
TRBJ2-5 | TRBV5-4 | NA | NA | TGTGCCAGCAGCTTGGGGGGGCCGGGTGAGACCCAGTACTTC | CASSLGGPGETQYF
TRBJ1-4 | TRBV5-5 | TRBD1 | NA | TGTGCCAGCAGCACCCAGACAGGGACTAATGAAAAACTGTTTTTT | CASSTQTGTNEKLFF
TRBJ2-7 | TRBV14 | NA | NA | TGTGCCAGCAGCCACCTGTCCCTGGGGGGCGAGCAGTACTTC | CASSHLSLGGEQYF
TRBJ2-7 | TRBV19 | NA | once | TGTGCCAGTAGTATTGTCCCTTTTCAGGGGTCGAACTACGAGCAGTACTTC | CASSIVPFQGSNYEQYF